This paragraph reports one T cell receptor (beta chain). The antigen remains unidentified. This sample stems from a study of OX40 agonist ivuxolimab in advanced cancers. The overall study: Cancers in dose escalation were hepatocellular, melanoma, renal cell and head and neck. General study results and limits: The study observed clonal expansion of CD4+ and CD8+ blood T cells by week 6 at 0.1 to 3.0 mg/kg. The study found that CD8+ T cells averaged more expanded clones than CD4+.

This table comes from immunoSEQ multiplex PCR, and its TCRdb copy is limited to in-frame clones, with some not included. This sample has some 85,000 clones, with around 86% found just once. Looked up from germline, CDR1 is KGHSY and CDR2 is FQNENV. The CDR3 contains 17 residues. The germline V and J ends were trimmed by 0 bases and 2 bases, with 16 bases remaining between them. Specimen: CD4+ or CD8+ T cells sorted from blood, collected in a trial of the OX40 agonist ivuxolimab. The sequence was obtained from an adult with an advanced solid tumor such as melanoma, head and neck, liver or kidney cancer. The rearrangement uses TRBV16 and TRBJ1-2; no clear D gene. CDR3 sequence: CASSQSRGHGENYGYTF. The CDR3 DNA sequence: TGTGCCAGCAGCCAATCACGGGGTCACGGAGAGAACTATGGCTACACCTTC.